A single sample gave rise to the 28 T cell receptor beta chains below, sequenced in a study of blood T cells in healthy people across ages. Then a second PCR, running about 6 to 11 cycles, was carried out with a sample-barcoded 5' primer and a J-beta primer mix. From the 5' RACE reads, TCRdb called clonotypes with MiXCR, one entry per CDR3 protein. The sample comprises about 1.8 million distinct CDR3 sequences, around 50% of which are singletons, and approximately 2.1% rests with the top ten. The sequenced sample was blood. These TCRs come from a woman aged 35 to 49 in good health.

This chain links TRBV6-6 with TRBJ2-1, with 9 bases aligning to TRBD2. The V gene end was trimmed by 0 bases and the J gene end by 0 bases; junction bases not matched to a gene: 3. This CDR3 is built from 17 residues. Germline V gives CDR1 MNHNY, CDR2 SVGAGI (reference sequence). The CDR3 DNA follows: TGTGCCAGCAGTTACTCTAGCGGGGGTTCCTCCTACAATGAGCAGTTCTTC. It encodes CASSYSSGGSSYNEQFF.

The chain recombines TRBV7-2 with TRBJ2-7; the D gene is possibly TRBD2 (5 bases). CDR3 size: 14 residues. Trimming removed 6 bases from V and 9 bases from J, with 21 bases in between. Germline V lookup: CDR1 SGHTA, CDR2 FQGNSA. The CDR3 spells CASRWQQGRGGQYF. The CDR3 DNA reads TGTGCCAGCAGATGGCAACAAGGGAGAGGCGGGCAGTACTTC.

The V call is TRBV4-1, the J call TRBJ2-3; 7 bases are shared with TRBD1. The CDR3 is 15 residues long. Trimming cost V 0 bases and J 7 bases; bases outside gene matches: 7. Germline V CDR1 and CDR2: MGHRA, YSYEKL. The CDR3: CASSQDRTGLNTQYF. The DNA of the CDR3 is TGCGCCAGCAGCCAAGATAGGACAGGTCTGAATACGCAGTATTTT.

This chain connects TRBV20-1 to TRBJ2-1; 10 positions match TRBD2. The J segment lost 5 bases and the V segment lost 6 bases, leaving 7 bases of the junction unmatched. The CDR3 consists of 14 residues. Germline CDR1 is DFQATT and CDR2 is SNEGSKA (reference sequence). The CDR3 is CSAPPSGGNNEQFF. In DNA form, the CDR3 reads TGCAGTGCCCCCCCTAGCGGGGGTAACAATGAGCAGTTCTTC.

This clonotype was counted once. This chain connects TRBV20-1 to TRBJ1-4; unclear D gene. Germline CDR1 is DFQATT and CDR2 is SNEGSKA (reference sequence). The CDR3 is 13 amino acids. Trimming left V 7 bases short and J 3 bases short, with 12 bases between. For the CDR3, the DNA is TGCAGTGTGAGATCAGGAGCTAATGAAAAACTGTTTTTT. Its translation is CSVRSGANEKLFF.

This clonotype was observed a handful of times. The J gene is TRBJ2-7, the V gene TRBV7-8; D unresolved. Germline V gene lookup returns CDR1 SGHVS and CDR2 FQNEAQ. V was clipped by 5 bases and J by 3 bases, with 11 bases between them. The CDR3 loop spans 13 amino acids. Written as DNA, the CDR3 is TGTGCCAGCAGCCCACAAAAGAACTACGAGCAGTACTTC. Its translation: CASSPQKNYEQYF.

This clonotype turned up a few times. The J gene is TRBJ2-3, the V gene TRBV5-1; 11 positions match TRBD2. CDR1 and CDR2 (germline): SGHRS, YFSETQ. The CDR3 covers 18 residues. V was pared by 2 bases and J by 0 bases, with 8 bases of the junction left unmatched. The CDR3 region is CASSLLAGATTSTDTQYF. In DNA form, the CDR3 reads TGCGCCAGCAGCTTACTAGCGGGGGCCACGACTAGCACAGATACGCAGTATTTT.

The CDR3 reads CASSFGVGLQETQYF. In DNA, the CDR3 is TGTGCCAGCAGCTTTGGTGTAGGCCTCCAAGAGACCCAGTACTTC. The rearrangement joins TRBV7-2 to TRBJ2-5, with unresolved D. CDR1 is SGHTA, CDR2 FQGNSA, per germline. Trimming pared 3 bases from V and 1 base from J, leaving 12 bases between. This CDR3 comprises 15 residues. Based on the CDR3 plus reference TRBV7-2 and TRBJ2-5, the full variable domain is GAGVSQSPSNKVTEKGKDVELRCDPISGHTALYWYRQSLGQGLEFLIYFQGNSAPDKSGLPSDRFSAERTGGSVSTLTIQRTQQEDSAVYLCASSFGVGLQETQYFGPGTRLLVL.

The gene calls are TRBV28 and TRBJ2-5, with a weak D call TRBD2 (6 bases). CDR1 is MDHEN and CDR2 is SYDVKM in the germline V gene. The CDR3 length is 14 residues. The V and J ends lost 6 bases and 11 bases respectively, with 22 bases between them. DNA of the CDR3: TGTGCCAGCAGCTCAGTGACTAGTCTCAATGAGCAGTACTTC. This translates into CASSSVTSLNEQYF.

Worth noting for this clonotype: A much larger clone sits a single nucleotide away, making a read error possible. The V and J genes are TRBV20-1 and TRBJ2-1; TRBD2 agrees at 10 bases. The V gene's germline CDR1 is DFQATT and CDR2 SNEGSKA (reference sequence). The length of the CDR3 is 14 residues. CDR3 sequence reads: CSAVSGGKDNERFF. CDR3 in DNA: TGCAGTGCTGTTAGCGGGGGGAAGGACAATGAGCGGTTCTTC.

This clonotype came up a few times. The chain is built from TRBV20-1 and TRBJ2-3; D is perhaps TRBD2 (6 bases). V lost 0 bases to trimming and J lost 1 base, with 17 bases between them. CDR1 DFQATT and CDR2 SNEGSKA come from the germline V gene (reference sequence). The CDR3 consists of 17 residues. The CDR3 region has the DNA TGCAGTGCTAGAGATCTCGTTCGGGGGATTCGCACAGATACGCAGTATTTT. Encoded protein: CSARDLVRGIRTDTQYF.

The chain links TRBV20-1 to TRBJ2-5; a weak D match, TRBD2 (7 bases). Germline CDR1 reads DFQATT; CDR2 reads SNEGSKA (reference sequence). The V and J ends lost 5 bases and 1 base respectively, with 17 bases between them. CDR3 size: 15 residues. CDR3 sequence reads: CSAARGAGLQETQYF. CDR3 nucleotides: TGCAGTGCTGCCCGGGGGGCCGGTCTCCAAGAGACCCAGTACTTC.

This chain links TRBV12-3 or TRBV12-4 with TRBJ2-5, with D tentatively TRBD1 or TRBD2 (5 bases each). The V gene lost 8 bases and the J gene lost 11 bases, with 15 bases spanning the gap. The CDR3 extends over 11 amino acids. The CDR3 DNA reads as TGTGCCAGCGAGGGGTACAATGAGCAGTACTTC. Protein: CASEGYNEQYF.

The V and J genes are TRBV4-1 and TRBJ1-2; no clear D gene. V was cut by 7 bases and J by 4 bases, with 22 bases left in between. Per the germline V gene, CDR1 is MGHRA and CDR2 is YSYEKL. There are 16 residues in the CDR3. CDR3 region: CASNLLAAGPIYGYTF. Written as DNA, the CDR3 is TGCGCCAGCAACCTCCTCGCGGCGGGCCCGATCTATGGCTACACCTTC.

The DNA of the CDR3 is TGTGCCAGCAGTCTGACACAGGGGACCTACAATGAGCAGTTCTTC. Its protein is CASSLTQGTYNEQFF. The genes are TRBV25-1 and TRBJ2-1; 7 bases line up with TRBD1. The CDR3 is made up of 15 amino acids. Germline V lookup: CDR1 MGHDK, CDR2 SYGVNS. Losses at the gene ends were 5 bases for V and 2 bases for J; bases not matched to a gene: 6.

J is TRBJ2-1 and V is TRBV6-2 or TRBV6-3; the match to TRBD2 covers 10 bases. Germline CDR1 is MNHEY and CDR2 is SVGEGT. Losses at the gene ends were 6 bases for V and 4 bases for J; bases not matched to a gene: 15. The CDR3 has 18 amino acids. The CDR3: CASRRLAGVRSKYNEQFF. In nucleotides, the CDR3 is TGTGCCAGCAGGAGGCTAGCGGGGGTCCGAAGCAAATACAATGAGCAGTTCTTC.

The chain uses TRBV11-1 and TRBJ2-6; 11 nucleotides align to TRBD1. J was trimmed by 4 bases and V by 5 bases; bases with no gene match: 10. The CDR3 totals 18 residues. CDR1 and CDR2 from the germline V gene are SGHAT and FQDESV (reference sequence). The CDR3 protein is CASSTDRGRGSGANVLTF. The CDR3 DNA is TGTGCCAGCAGCACGGACAGGGGGCGAGGATCGGGGGCCAACGTCCTGACTTTC.

This clonotype has just one count. The chain has TRBV6-2 or TRBV6-3 and TRBJ2-2; D unresolved. V was trimmed by 3 bases and J by 5 bases, leaving 7 bases between them. From germline, CDR1 is MNHEY and CDR2 SVGEGT. The CDR3 is made up of 13 amino acids. CDR3 nucleotides: TGTGCCAGCAGTTATATCTTAACCGGGGAGCTGTTTTTT. Its protein is CASSYILTGELFF.

V and J are TRBV7-2 and TRBJ1-1; the D is unclear. In germline, CDR1 is SGHTA, CDR2 FQGNSA. This CDR3 comprises 12 residues. The germline V and J ends were trimmed by 5 bases and 11 bases, with 15 bases remaining between them. The CDR3, as DNA: TGTGCCAGCAGCCGTTTACCTCAGGCCGCTTTCTTT. Translated: CASSRLPQAAFF.

A word on this clonotype: A read error may produce the germline difference seen at one junction end. The rearrangement joins TRBV5-1 to TRBJ1-2, with D possibly TRBD1 on 6 matching bases. From germline, CDR1 is SGHRS and CDR2 YFSETQ. CDR3 length: 15 residues. CDR3 protein: CANSLRGGDKYGYIF. The CDR3, as DNA: TGCGCCAACAGCCTCCGAGGGGGTGATAAGTATGGCTACATCTTC.

The rearrangement links TRBV4-2 to TRBJ2-7, with a weak D call TRBD1 (5 bases). V lost 0 bases and J 0 bases, leaving 12 bases between the germline ends. Per germline, CDR1 LGHNA and CDR2 YNFKEQ. This CDR3 has 16 residues. The CDR3 region is CASSQDRAGYSYEQYF. The CDR3 DNA sequence: TGTGCCAGCAGCCAAGATCGGGCAGGGTACTCCTACGAGCAGTACTTC.

The V gene is TRBV7-9, the J gene TRBJ2-1, with a tentative D call TRBD2 (6 bases). V gave up 5 bases and J gave up 5 bases, with 19 bases separating them. Germline V gene data show CDR1 as SEHNR and CDR2 as FQNEAQ (reference sequence). The CDR3 extends over 16 amino acids. CDR3: CASSINAGSQHNEQFF. The CDR3, as DNA: TGTGCCAGCAGCATAAACGCGGGGAGCCAACACAATGAGCAGTTCTTC.

The chain has TRBV9 and TRBJ2-5, with 7 bases matching TRBD1. The CDR3 has 16 amino acids. Losses at the gene ends were 5 bases for V and 1 base for J; bases not matched to a gene: 11. Germline V gene data show CDR1 as SGDLS and CDR2 as YYNGEE. This CDR3 reads CASSLGQGEFQETQYF. The CDR3, as DNA: TGTGCCAGCAGTTTGGGGCAGGGGGAATTCCAAGAGACCCAGTACTTC.

This clonotype has just a few counts. The chain carries TRBV13 and TRBJ2-1; D ambiguous. CDR3 size: 12 residues. CDR1 PRHDT and CDR2 FYEKMQ come from the germline V gene (reference sequence). Trimming removed 6 bases at V and 6 bases at J, with 9 bases between. CDR3 amino acids: CASRSGSNEQFF. For the CDR3, the DNA is TGTGCCAGCAGGTCTGGTTCCAATGAGCAGTTCTTC.

This clonotype was recorded a few times. J is TRBJ2-3 and V is TRBV20-1, with D maybe TRBD1 (6 bases). The CDR3 loop spans 15 amino acids. Germline CDR1 reads DFQATT; CDR2 reads SNEGSKA (reference sequence). Trimming removed 5 bases at V and 0 bases at J, with 15 bases between. CDR3 DNA sequence: TGCAGTGCTCCTAACACAGGGAAAAGCACAGATACGCAGTATTTT. It codes for CSAPNTGKSTDTQYF.

This rearrangement joins TRBV3-1 to TRBJ1-1; D uncertain. Germline loops: CDR1 LGHDT, CDR2 YNNKEL (reference sequence). The ends were cut back, 6 bases at V and 6 bases at J, with 14 bases in the middle. This CDR3 region has 13 residues. For the CDR3, the DNA is TGTGCCAGCAGAGGCGGGTCGCGGGCTGAAGCTTTCTTT. Translation: CASRGGSRAEAFF.

The chain couples TRBV5-1 to TRBJ1-6; 8 nucleotides match TRBD1. Per the germline V gene, CDR1 is SGHRS and CDR2 is YFSETQ. The ends lost 3 bases at V and 10 bases at J; junction bases unmatched: 9. The CDR3 loop spans 15 amino acids. The CDR3 is CASSWGQVPSSPLHF. In DNA form, the CDR3 reads TGCGCCAGCAGCTGGGGACAGGTACCGTCATCACCCCTCCACTTT.

V is TRBV7-8 and J is TRBJ2-1, with 12 bases that match TRBD2. CDR1 is SGHVS, CDR2 FQNEAQ, per germline. Trimming took 6 bases from V and 4 from J; bases not matched to a gene: 4. This CDR3 region has 15 residues. Here the CDR3 reads CASRSSGGAYNEQFF. CDR3 in DNA: TGTGCCAGCAGGTCTAGCGGGGGGGCGTACAATGAGCAGTTCTTC.